The rows below give T cell receptor beta chains drawn from one sample of a study of immune heterogeneity within non-small cell lung tumors. Via MiXCR, TCRdb re-called the multiplex PCR reads, giving one row per CDR3 protein. The data show some 2,500 distinct CDR3 sequences, around 23% seen once. Sequencing was done on a sample of lung tumor tissue. Receptors were obtained from a man between 35 and 55 years old with non-small cell lung cancer. Both conserved end residues are part of each CDR3. The order of the fields is J gene, V gene, D gene, clone size, CDR3 DNA, CDR3 protein. D genes are given only for firm matches. Rows may omit the clone size; those that give it use once, few, many or a size class.

J gene: TRBJ1-1; V gene: TRBV10-3; D gene: -; clone size: -; CDR3 DNA: TGTGCCATCAGTGAGTCAACCGAGTACACTGAAGCTTTCTTT; CDR3 protein: CAISESTEYTEAFF
J gene: TRBJ1-1; V gene: TRBV6-1; D gene: -; clone size: medium-sized; CDR3 DNA: TGTGCCAGCAGTTTCACAACGAACACTGAAGCTTTCTTT; CDR3 protein: CASSFTTNTEAFF
J gene: TRBJ2-7; V gene: TRBV20-1; D gene: TRBD1; clone size: medium-sized; CDR3 DNA: TGCAGTGCTATACCGGGACAGGGGAACGAGCAGTACTTC; CDR3 protein: CSAIPGQGNEQYF
J gene: TRBJ1-6; V gene: TRBV6-1; D gene: TRBD1; clone size: medium-sized; CDR3 DNA: TGTGCCAGCAGTTACACTTCGAGGGGGCAATCACCCCTCCACTTT; CDR3 protein: CASSYTSRGQSPLHF
J gene: TRBJ1-1; V gene: TRBV3-1; D gene: -; clone size: many; CDR3 DNA: TGTGCCAGCAGCCACAGTCAGAGTGAAGCTTTCTTT; CDR3 protein: CASSHSQSEAFF
J gene: TRBJ2-1; V gene: TRBV27; D gene: TRBD1; clone size: large; CDR3 DNA: TGTGCCAGCAGTTTTTTGGGACAGGGTGGCAATGAGCAGTTCTTC; CDR3 protein: CASSFLGQGGNEQFF
J gene: TRBJ1-3; V gene: TRBV11-2; D gene: -; clone size: medium-sized; CDR3 DNA: TGTGCCAGCAGCGTGATATCAGGGGACTACTCTGGAAACACCATATATTTT; CDR3 protein: CASSVISGDYSGNTIYF
J gene: TRBJ1-1; V gene: TRBV5-4; D gene: -; clone size: many; CDR3 DNA: TGTGCCAGCAGCAAGGCCTGGGAGGTTACTGAAGCTTTCTTT; CDR3 protein: CASSKAWEVTEAFF
J gene: TRBJ2-7; V gene: TRBV6-1; D gene: -; clone size: medium-sized; CDR3 DNA: TGTGCCAGCAGCCTCCAGGGAAGGGAGGCCTACGAGCAGTACTTC; CDR3 protein: CASSLQGREAYEQYF
J gene: TRBJ1-5; V gene: TRBV28; D gene: -; clone size: medium-sized; CDR3 DNA: TGTGCCAGCAGGCAATACAGGTTCCCGGATCAGCCCCAGCATTTT; CDR3 protein: CASRQYRFPDQPQHF
J gene: TRBJ2-1; V gene: TRBV19; D gene: TRBD1; clone size: medium-sized; CDR3 DNA: TGTGCCAGTACTGACGAACGACAGGGGACAGGGGGCGGCGAGCAGTTCTTC; CDR3 protein: CASTDERQGTGGGEQFF
J gene: TRBJ1-5; V gene: TRBV6-1; D gene: -; clone size: medium-sized; CDR3 DNA: TGTGCCAGCAGTGAAGCCCCCCAAAGAGGTCAGCCCCAGCATTTT; CDR3 protein: CASSEAPQRGQPQHF
J gene: TRBJ2-5; V gene: TRBV29-1; D gene: -; clone size: medium-sized; CDR3 DNA: TGCAGCGTGGTGCCCGAAACATGGACCCAGTACTTC; CDR3 protein: CSVVPETWTQYF
J gene: TRBJ1-2; V gene: TRBV7-2; D gene: -; clone size: medium-sized; CDR3 DNA: TGTGCCAGCAGCTTAAGTCTTGCTGGCTCTAACTATGGCTACACCTTC; CDR3 protein: CASSLSLAGSNYGYTF
J gene: TRBJ2-2; V gene: TRBV20-1; D gene: TRBD1; clone size: -; CDR3 DNA: TGCAGTGCTTTCGGGACAGGGACTGGGAGCGGGGAGCTGTTTTTT; CDR3 protein: CSAFGTGTGSGELFF
J gene: TRBJ2-7; V gene: TRBV27; D gene: -; clone size: -; CDR3 DNA: TGTGCCAGCAGTTTAAATGCAGTGGGGAGCTACGAGCAGTACTTC; CDR3 protein: CASSLNAVGSYEQYF
J gene: TRBJ2-3; V gene: TRBV7-9; D gene: -; clone size: medium-sized; CDR3 DNA: TGTGCCAGCAGCTTAGGGGGGGCACTGGTCACAGATACGCAGTATTTT; CDR3 protein: CASSLGGALVTDTQYF
J gene: TRBJ2-2; V gene: TRBV13; D gene: -; clone size: medium-sized; CDR3 DNA: TGTGCCAGCAGCTTAATTATTTGGGACTCGGAGAACACCGGGGAGCTGTTTTTT; CDR3 protein: CASSLIIWDSENTGELFF
J gene: TRBJ2-7; V gene: TRBV28; D gene: -; clone size: -; CDR3 DNA: TGCGCCAGCATCTCACTCACAGGGCACGAGCAGTACTTC; CDR3 protein: CASISLTGHEQYF
J gene: TRBJ2-5; V gene: TRBV20-1; D gene: TRBD2; clone size: few; CDR3 DNA: TGCAGTGCCCAGAAGAGCTCCGGGACTAGCGGGTGGGGAGGGGAGACCCAGTACTTC; CDR3 protein: CSAQKSSGTSGWGGETQYF
J gene: TRBJ2-5; V gene: TRBV12-3/TRBV12-4; D gene: -; clone size: medium-sized; CDR3 DNA: TGTGCCAGCAGTTTATACGGGACCCAGTACTTC; CDR3 protein: CASSLYGTQYF
J gene: TRBJ2-5; V gene: TRBV15; D gene: -; clone size: -; CDR3 DNA: TGTGCCGACAGCAGGTTTGGGGGAGAGACCCAGTACTTC; CDR3 protein: CADSRFGGETQYF
J gene: TRBJ2-3; V gene: TRBV5-1; D gene: -; clone size: medium-sized; CDR3 DNA: TGCGCCAGCAGACCGGAGGTAGCGGAGCGCACAGATACGCAGTATTTT; CDR3 protein: CASRPEVAERTDTQYF
J gene: TRBJ2-2; V gene: TRBV7-7; D gene: TRBD2; clone size: many; CDR3 DNA: TGTGCTAGCAGCTCGACTAGCGGGAGGGCCGGGGAGCTGTTTTTT; CDR3 protein: CASSSTSGRAGELFF
J gene: TRBJ2-7; V gene: TRBV20-1; D gene: -; clone size: medium-sized; CDR3 DNA: TGCAGTGCTAGTAAAGGTCCGGGTGCCTACGAGCAGTACTTC; CDR3 protein: CSASKGPGAYEQYF
J gene: TRBJ1-2; V gene: TRBV6-2/TRBV6-3; D gene: -; clone size: medium-sized; CDR3 DNA: TGTGCCAGCTTATCGCGAGGGGTTGAGCGCCCTAACTATGGCTACACCTTC; CDR3 protein: CASLSRGVERPNYGYTF
J gene: TRBJ1-3; V gene: TRBV11-2; D gene: -; clone size: -; CDR3 DNA: TGTGCCAGCAGCTTAGGACATACTGGAAACACCATATATTTT; CDR3 protein: CASSLGHTGNTIYF
J gene: TRBJ1-2; V gene: TRBV10-3; D gene: -; clone size: -; CDR3 DNA: TGTGCCATCAGTGGTTGTTGCTCTAACTATGGCTACACCTTC; CDR3 protein: CAISGCCSNYGYTF
J gene: TRBJ1-4; V gene: TRBV5-4; D gene: TRBD1; clone size: many; CDR3 DNA: TGTGCCAGCAGCTTGGGTGGGACAGGGAATGAAAAACTGTTTTTT; CDR3 protein: CASSLGGTGNEKLFF
J gene: TRBJ2-3; V gene: TRBV5-1; D gene: -; clone size: -; CDR3 DNA: TGCGCCAGCAGCCCCGGGCAGGAAACAGATACGCATTATTTT; CDR3 protein: CASSPGQETDTHYF
J gene: TRBJ2-7; V gene: TRBV10-3; D gene: -; clone size: medium-sized; CDR3 DNA: TGTGCCATCAGCCCCAACCCCTACGAGCAGTACTTC; CDR3 protein: CAISPNPYEQYF
J gene: TRBJ1-6; V gene: TRBV6-1; D gene: -; clone size: medium-sized; CDR3 DNA: TGTGCCAGCAGCACAGGAGTCTTAAGGTCACCCCTCCACTTT; CDR3 protein: CASSTGVLRSPLHF
J gene: TRBJ2-2; V gene: TRBV11-3; D gene: TRBD1; clone size: medium-sized; CDR3 DNA: TGTGCCAGCAGGACAGGGGCCGGGGAGCTGTTTTTT; CDR3 protein: CASRTGAGELFF